Presented here are 21 T cell receptor beta chains from one specimen sequenced in a study of blood T cells in healthy people across ages. Sample-barcoded 5' priming and a J-beta primer mix drove a second PCR of roughly 6 to 12 cycles. TCRdb fed the 5' RACE reads into MiXCR, producing one record per CDR3 protein. Of hundreds of thousands of distinct CDR3 sequences listed, 44% are singletons. The sample taken for sequencing was blood. These receptors all stem from a man between 60 and 75 years old in good health.

The V and J genes are TRBV18 and TRBJ2-5; 7 nucleotides agree with TRBD2. The CDR3 runs 14 residues. CDR1 KGHSH and CDR2 LQKENI come from the germline V gene. Trimming took 8 bases from V and 4 from J; bases not matched to a gene: 10. This CDR3 is CASPQRDLRETQYF. CDR3 DNA sequence: TGTGCCAGCCCCCAGCGGGACCTTAGAGAGACCCAGTACTTC.

This chain uses TRBV11-2 with TRBJ2-7; 13 nucleotides agree with TRBD2. Looked up from germline, CDR1 is SGHAT and CDR2 is FQNNGV. Trimming at V came to 7 bases and at J to 0 bases, leaving 12 bases not matched to a gene. This CDR3 has 18 amino acids. Written as DNA, the CDR3 is TGTGCCAGCACCCTTAGGACTAGCGGGGGCCTATCCTCCTACGAGCAGTACTTC. Protein product: CASTLRTSGGLSSYEQYF.

The DNA for the CDR3 is TGTGCCAGCAGCCCTAGTCCCCTAGGAGGGATGAACACTGAAGCTTTCTTT. It codes for CASSPSPLGGMNTEAFF. J is TRBJ1-1 and V is TRBV5-4; D unclear. This CDR3 comprises 17 residues. Deletions cut 4 bases from V and 0 bases from J, with 19 bases between. Germline V gene lookup returns CDR1 SGHNT and CDR2 YYREEE (reference sequence).

Details on this clonotype: This may be a read error, as it is one base from a much larger clone. The rearrangement links TRBV4-3 to TRBJ2-1; D is possibly TRBD2 (7 bases). The V gene lost 0 bases and the J gene lost 10 bases, with 13 bases spanning the gap. Germline V gene data show CDR1 as LGHNA and CDR2 as YSLEER. The CDR3 is 14 residues long. The CDR3: CASSQDGGAYEQFF. The CDR3 coding sequence is TGCGCCAGCAGCCAAGATGGGGGGGCCTACGAGCAGTTCTTC.

The V and J genes are TRBV2 and TRBJ2-7, with D unclear. This CDR3 contains 14 residues. Germline V CDR1 and CDR2: SNHLY, FYNNEI. Trimming took off 6 bases at V and 0 bases at J, with 12 bases between the two ends. As DNA, the CDR3 is TGTGCCAGCAGCACGACAAGAAGCTCCTACGAGCAGTACTTC. Its protein is CASSTTRSSYEQYF.

The chain carries TRBV24-1 and TRBJ2-1; D is unresolved. TRBJ2-7 matches the DNA end more closely, so the J call is doubtful. This CDR3 is 11 amino acids long. Germline CDR1 is KGHDR and CDR2 is SFDVKD. CDR3: CATSDWNEQYF. The CDR3 coding sequence is TGTGCCACCAGTGATTGGAATGAGCAGTACTTC.

As for this clonotype: It may be a read error: a sequence one base away is much more abundant. The chain couples TRBV5-1 to TRBJ2-5, with D perhaps matching TRBD2 (7 bases). The CDR3 runs 16 residues. V shed 4 bases and J shed 11 bases, with 27 bases lying between them. Germline values: CDR1 SGHRS, CDR2 YFSETQ. CDR3 sequence (DNA): TGCGCCAGCAGCCCTAGTCGAGGGGGGGCCGTTGCTGAGCAGTACTTC. Translated, it gives CASSPSRGGAVAEQYF.

This clonotype has more than one count but fewer than ten. The CDR3 loop is CASSPGGGGNIQYF. In DNA, the CDR3 is TGTGCCAGCAGCCCCGGGGGCGGTGGGAACATTCAGTACTTC. The V and J genes are TRBV11-2 and TRBJ2-4; D possibly uses TRBD1 or TRBD2 (6 bases each). V shed 5 bases and J shed 7 bases, with 15 bases lying between them. The CDR3 is 14 residues long. CDR1 and CDR2 (germline): SGHAT, FQNNGV.

This clonotype was observed a few times. J is TRBJ2-7 and V is TRBV20-1; D uncertain. CDR1 is DFQATT and CDR2 is SNEGSKA in the germline V gene (reference sequence). CDR3 length equals 16 residues. With 0 bases removed from V and 0 bases from J, the gap between germline ends came to 15 bases. The CDR3 sequence is CSARDPPGRVSYEQYF. The CDR3 nucleotides read TGCAGTGCTAGAGATCCGCCAGGCCGGGTCTCCTACGAGCAGTACTTC.

The CDR3 DNA sequence: TGTGCCAGCAGTTTGGCGGGAGTTGCCTACAATGAGCAGTTCTTC. Translation: CASSLAGVAYNEQFF. This sequence joins TRBV7-9 and TRBJ2-1, with TRBD2 matching 7 bases. The ends lost 6 bases at V and 2 bases at J; junction bases unmatched: 7. CDR3 length: 15 amino acids. The germline CDR1 and CDR2 sequences are SEHNR and FQNEAQ (reference sequence).

V gene TRBV20-1 combines with J gene TRBJ2-4; 10 nucleotides align to TRBD1. J gave up 13 bases and V 5 bases, and 14 bases lay outside the gene matches. Per germline, CDR1 DFQATT and CDR2 SNEGSKA (reference sequence). This CDR3 has 14 amino acids. CDR3 loop: CSACPGTGDYEQYF. The CDR3 DNA reads TGCAGTGCTTGTCCCGGGACAGGGGACTATGAGCAGTACTTC.

The J gene is TRBJ2-5, the V gene TRBV7-3, with 7 bases identical to TRBD1. CDR3 length: 15 amino acids. In germline, CDR1 is SGHTA, CDR2 FQGTGA. J was trimmed by 0 bases and V by 5 bases; bases with no gene match: 6. In DNA form, the CDR3 reads TGTGCCAGCAGCAATACCGGGACAGACCAAGAGACCCAGTACTTC. Translated: CASSNTGTDQETQYF.

In this sample, this clonotype turned up a few times. The CDR3 reads CASSPQQGANEKLFF. CDR3 in DNA: TGTGCCAGCTCACCACAACAGGGGGCTAATGAAAAACTGTTTTTT. The chain recombines TRBV18 with TRBJ1-4, with TRBD1 matching over 8 bases. This CDR3 is built from 15 residues. Germline V gives CDR1 KGHSH, CDR2 LQKENI. V lost 1 base to trimming and J lost 3 bases; unmatched junction nucleotides: 1.

Concerning this clonotype: One junction end does not reproduce the germline sequence, and a read error may be involved. The gene calls are TRBV15 and TRBJ1-6; 7 nucleotides line up with TRBD1. This CDR3 has 14 amino acids. Germline values: CDR1 LNHNV, CDR2 YYDKDF (reference sequence). The CDR3 DNA follows: TGTGCCACCAGCAGACAGGGGGATGGATCACCCCCCCACTTT. Residues: CATSRQGDGSPPHF.

The chain uses TRBV7-2 and TRBJ2-2; 9 bases agree with TRBD2. The V segment lost 6 bases and the J segment 5 bases; nucleotides outside the gene matches: 10. Germline assignment: CDR1 SGHTA and CDR2 FQGNSA. The CDR3 is made up of 16 amino acids. CDR3 nucleotide sequence: TGTGCCAGCAGACATACTAGCGGGTGGAGAACCGGGGAGCTGTTTTTT. Its translation is CASRHTSGWRTGELFF. The entire variable domain, with the rest obtained from reference TRBV7-2 and TRBJ2-2, is as follows: GAGVSQSPSNKVTEKGKDVELRCDPISGHTALYWYRQSLGQGLEFLIYFQGNSAPDKSGLPSDRFSAERTGGSVSTLTIQRTQQEDSAVYLCASRHTSGWRTGELFFGEGSRLTVL.

CDR3 bases: TGTGCCAGCAGGTCGCCCCCCTCGGTGCAGTTCTTC. Protein product: CASRSPPSVQFF. The V and J genes are TRBV6-2 or TRBV6-3 and TRBJ2-1; D not resolved. The CDR3 is 12 residues long. CDR1 is MNHEY, CDR2 SVGEGT, per germline. V was shortened by 6 bases and J by 12 bases, with 15 bases between the two germline ends.

This clonotype was seen just once. The rearrangement links TRBV12-3 or TRBV12-4 to TRBJ2-5, with 8 nucleotides matching TRBD2. V shed 7 bases and J 2 bases; nucleotides not matched to a gene: 27. There are 21 residues in the CDR3. CDR3 sequence: CASTSGGAPIYQIRRQETQYF. In DNA, the CDR3 is TGTGCCAGCACCTCGGGGGGGGCGCCGATTTACCAGATTCGCCGGCAAGAGACCCAGTACTTC.

This chain joins TRBV7-2 and TRBJ1-6; weak D call: TRBD1 (5 bases). The CDR3 totals 17 residues. The germline V and J ends were trimmed by 5 bases and 0 bases, with 14 bases remaining between them. Germline CDR1 reads SGHTA; CDR2 reads FQGNSA. CDR3 nucleotide sequence: TGTGCCAGCAGCACCCCCGGGGGGAGCTCCTATAATTCACCCCTCCACTTT. Its protein product is CASSTPGGSSYNSPLHF.

The genes are TRBV4-2 and TRBJ2-1; a possible D gene is TRBD2 (7 bases). The CDR3 runs to 16 residues. Germline V gene data show CDR1 as LGHNA and CDR2 as YNFKEQ. The V end was cut by 4 bases, the J end by 5 bases, with 18 bases between. The DNA of the CDR3 is TGTGCCAGCAGCCGAGAGGGGCGGGGGCGTAACAATGAGCAGTTCTTC. It translates to CASSREGRGRNNEQFF.

This clonotype has just a few counts. The rearrangement joins TRBV20-1 to TRBJ2-5; 9 bases are a match to TRBD1. The ends lost 5 bases at V and 2 bases at J; junction bases unmatched: 12. From germline, CDR1 is DFQATT and CDR2 SNEGSKA (reference sequence). The CDR3 sequence is 16 residues long. CDR3 DNA sequence: TGCAGTGCTTTCCCCCGGGACAGGGACCGTCAAGAGACCCAGTACTTC. Translation: CSAFPRDRDRQETQYF.

The rearrangement links TRBV10-3 to TRBJ2-1; TRBD2 matches 14 bases. V shed 5 bases, J shed 0 bases, and the junction held 6 bases outside the gene matches. The CDR3 runs 18 residues. CDR1 and CDR2 from the germline V gene are ENHRY and SYGVKD. The CDR3 is CAISPGLAGARSYNEQFF. In DNA form, the CDR3 reads TGTGCCATCAGTCCGGGACTAGCGGGGGCCCGCTCCTACAATGAGCAGTTCTTC.